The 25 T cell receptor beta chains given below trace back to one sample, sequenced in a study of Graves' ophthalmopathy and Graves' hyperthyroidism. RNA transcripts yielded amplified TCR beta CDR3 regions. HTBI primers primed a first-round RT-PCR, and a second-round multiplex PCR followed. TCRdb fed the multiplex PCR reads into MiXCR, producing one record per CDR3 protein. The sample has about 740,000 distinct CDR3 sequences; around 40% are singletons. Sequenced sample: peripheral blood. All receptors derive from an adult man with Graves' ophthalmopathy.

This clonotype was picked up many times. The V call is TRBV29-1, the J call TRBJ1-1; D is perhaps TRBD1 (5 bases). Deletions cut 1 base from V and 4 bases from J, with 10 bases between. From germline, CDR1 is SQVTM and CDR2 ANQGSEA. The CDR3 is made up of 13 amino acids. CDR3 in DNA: TGCAGCGTTGAAGGCGGCGGGGGCACTGAAGCTTTCTTT. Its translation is CSVEGGGGTEAFF.

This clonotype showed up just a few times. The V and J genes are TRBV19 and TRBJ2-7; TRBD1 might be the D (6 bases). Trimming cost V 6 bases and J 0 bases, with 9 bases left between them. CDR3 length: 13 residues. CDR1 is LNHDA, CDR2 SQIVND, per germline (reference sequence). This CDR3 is CASRRDNSYEQYF. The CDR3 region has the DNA TGTGCCAGTAGAAGGGACAACTCCTACGAGCAGTACTTC.

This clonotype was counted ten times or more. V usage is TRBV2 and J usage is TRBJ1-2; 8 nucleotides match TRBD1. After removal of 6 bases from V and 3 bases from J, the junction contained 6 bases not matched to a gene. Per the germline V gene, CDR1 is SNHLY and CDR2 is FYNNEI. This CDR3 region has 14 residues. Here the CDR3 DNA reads TGTGCCAGCAGACCTGGACAGGGTGACTATGGCTACACCTTC. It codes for CASRPGQGDYGYTF.

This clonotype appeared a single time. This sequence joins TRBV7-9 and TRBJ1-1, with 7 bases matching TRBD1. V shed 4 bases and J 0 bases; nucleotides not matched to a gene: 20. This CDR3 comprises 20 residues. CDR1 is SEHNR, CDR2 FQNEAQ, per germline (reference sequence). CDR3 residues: CASSSNYLVPGGELNTEAFF. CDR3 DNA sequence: TGTGCCAGCAGCTCGAATTACCTCGTGCCAGGGGGTGAACTGAACACTGAAGCTTTCTTT.

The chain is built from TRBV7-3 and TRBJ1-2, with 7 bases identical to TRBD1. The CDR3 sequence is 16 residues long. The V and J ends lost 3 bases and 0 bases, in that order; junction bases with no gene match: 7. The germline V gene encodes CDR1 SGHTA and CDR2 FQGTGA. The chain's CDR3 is CASSLGLGTANYGYTF. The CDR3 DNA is TGTGCCAGCAGCTTGGGCTTAGGGACAGCTAACTATGGCTACACCTTC.

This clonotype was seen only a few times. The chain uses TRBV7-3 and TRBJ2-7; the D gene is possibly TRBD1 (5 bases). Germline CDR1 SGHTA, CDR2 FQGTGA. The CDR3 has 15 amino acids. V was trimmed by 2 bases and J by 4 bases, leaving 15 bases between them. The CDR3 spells CASSLSGNPLYEQYF. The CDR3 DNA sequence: TGTGCCAGCAGCTTATCAGGGAATCCTTTATACGAGCAGTACTTC.

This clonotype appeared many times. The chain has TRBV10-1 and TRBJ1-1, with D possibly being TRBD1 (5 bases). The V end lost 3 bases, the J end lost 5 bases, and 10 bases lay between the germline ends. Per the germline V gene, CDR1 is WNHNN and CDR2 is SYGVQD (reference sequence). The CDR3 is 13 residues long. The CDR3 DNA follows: TGCGCCAGCAGTGACAGGGATGGAACTGAAGCTTTCTTT. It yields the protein CASSDRDGTEAFF.

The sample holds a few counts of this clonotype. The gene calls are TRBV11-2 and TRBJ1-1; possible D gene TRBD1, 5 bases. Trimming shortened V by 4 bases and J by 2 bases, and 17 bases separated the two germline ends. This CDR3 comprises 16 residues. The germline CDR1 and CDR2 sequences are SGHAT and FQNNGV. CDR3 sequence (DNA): TGTGCCAGCAGCTATTCCCATTTGGGGGTAAACACTGAAGCTTTCTTT. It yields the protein CASSYSHLGVNTEAFF.

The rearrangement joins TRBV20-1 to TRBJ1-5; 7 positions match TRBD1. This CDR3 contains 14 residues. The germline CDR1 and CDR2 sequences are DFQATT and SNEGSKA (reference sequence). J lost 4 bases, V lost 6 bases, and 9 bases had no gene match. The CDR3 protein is CSAARQGWNQPQHF. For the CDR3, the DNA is TGCAGTGCCGCCAGACAGGGTTGGAATCAGCCCCAGCATTTT.

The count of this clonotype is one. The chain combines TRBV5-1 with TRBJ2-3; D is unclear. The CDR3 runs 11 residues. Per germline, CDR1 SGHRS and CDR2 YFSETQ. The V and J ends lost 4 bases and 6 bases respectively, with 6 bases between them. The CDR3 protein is CASSASDTQYF. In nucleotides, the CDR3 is TGCGCCAGCAGCGCCAGTGATACGCAGTATTTT.

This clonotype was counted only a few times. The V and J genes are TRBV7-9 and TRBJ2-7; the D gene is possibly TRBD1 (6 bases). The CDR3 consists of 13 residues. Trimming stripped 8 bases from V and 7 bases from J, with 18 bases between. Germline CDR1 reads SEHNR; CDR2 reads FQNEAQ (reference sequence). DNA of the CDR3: TGTGCCAGCCTAGAGGCAGGGGCGGAAGAGCAGTACTTC. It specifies CASLEAGAEEQYF.

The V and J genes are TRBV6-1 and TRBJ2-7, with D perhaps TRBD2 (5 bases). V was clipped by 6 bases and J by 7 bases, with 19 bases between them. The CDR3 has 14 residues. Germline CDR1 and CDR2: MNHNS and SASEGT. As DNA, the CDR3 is TGTGCCAGCAGCGTAGAACCGGGAAAGAATGAGCAGTACTTC. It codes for CASSVEPGKNEQYF.

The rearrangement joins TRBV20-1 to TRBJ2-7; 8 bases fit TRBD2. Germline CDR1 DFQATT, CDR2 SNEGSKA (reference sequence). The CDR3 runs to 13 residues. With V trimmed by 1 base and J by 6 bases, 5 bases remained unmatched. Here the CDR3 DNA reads TGCAGTGCTAGAGGTCGGGGGGGAAGCGAGCAGTACTTC. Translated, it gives CSARGRGGSEQYF.

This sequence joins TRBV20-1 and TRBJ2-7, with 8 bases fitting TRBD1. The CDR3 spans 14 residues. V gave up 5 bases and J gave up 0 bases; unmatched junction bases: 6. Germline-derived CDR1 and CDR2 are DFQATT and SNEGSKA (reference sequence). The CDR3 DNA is TGCAGTGCTTACCGGGACAGGAGCTCCTACGAGCAGTACTTC. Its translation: CSAYRDRSSYEQYF.

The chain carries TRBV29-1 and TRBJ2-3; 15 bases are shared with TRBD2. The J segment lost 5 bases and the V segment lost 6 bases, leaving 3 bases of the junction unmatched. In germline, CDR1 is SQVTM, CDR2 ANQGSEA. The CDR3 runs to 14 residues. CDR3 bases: TGCAGCGTGCGGACTAGCGGGAGGGGAGATACGCAGTATTTT. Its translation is CSVRTSGRGDTQYF.

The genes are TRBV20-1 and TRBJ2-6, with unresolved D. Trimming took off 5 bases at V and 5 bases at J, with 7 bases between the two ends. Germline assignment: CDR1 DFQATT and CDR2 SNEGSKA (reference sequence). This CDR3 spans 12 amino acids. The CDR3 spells CSADDRANVLTF. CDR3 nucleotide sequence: TGCAGTGCTGATGACAGGGCCAACGTCCTGACTTTC.

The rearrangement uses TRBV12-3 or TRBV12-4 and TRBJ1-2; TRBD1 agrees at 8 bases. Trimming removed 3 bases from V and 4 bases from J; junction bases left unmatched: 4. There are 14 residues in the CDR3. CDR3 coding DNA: TGTGCCAGCAGTTTGACAGGGGATGTCTATGGCTACACCTTC. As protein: CASSLTGDVYGYTF.

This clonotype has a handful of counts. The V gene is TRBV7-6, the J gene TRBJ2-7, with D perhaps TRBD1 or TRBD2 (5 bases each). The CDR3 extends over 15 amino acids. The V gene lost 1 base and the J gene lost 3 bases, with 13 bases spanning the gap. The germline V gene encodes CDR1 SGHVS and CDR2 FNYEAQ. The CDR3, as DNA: TGTGCCAGCAGCTTAGGTGGGGGTCAGGGCTACGAGCAGTACTTC. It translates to CASSLGGGQGYEQYF.

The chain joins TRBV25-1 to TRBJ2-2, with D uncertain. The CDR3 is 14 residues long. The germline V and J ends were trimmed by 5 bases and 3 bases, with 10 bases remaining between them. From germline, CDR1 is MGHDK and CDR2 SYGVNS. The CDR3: CASSYSEYTGELFF. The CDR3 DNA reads TGTGCCAGCAGTTACTCGGAGTACACCGGGGAGCTGTTTTTT. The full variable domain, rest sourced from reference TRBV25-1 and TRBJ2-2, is EADIYQTPRYLVIGTGKKITLECSQTMGHDKMYWYQQDPGMELHLIHYSYGVNSTEKGDLSSESTVSRIRTEHFPLTLESARPSHTSQYLCASSYSEYTGELFFGEGSRLTVL.

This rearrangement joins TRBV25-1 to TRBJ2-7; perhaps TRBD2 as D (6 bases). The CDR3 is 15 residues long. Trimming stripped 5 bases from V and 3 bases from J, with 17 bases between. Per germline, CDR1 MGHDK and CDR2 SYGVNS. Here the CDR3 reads CASSYKRLVHYEQYF. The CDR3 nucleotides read TGTGCCAGCAGTTACAAAAGACTAGTCCACTACGAGCAGTACTTC.

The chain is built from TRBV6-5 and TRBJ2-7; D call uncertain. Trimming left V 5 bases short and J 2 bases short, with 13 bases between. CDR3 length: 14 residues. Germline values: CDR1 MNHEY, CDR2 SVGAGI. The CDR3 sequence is CASSNPAGTYEQYF. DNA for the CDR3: TGTGCCAGCAGTAACCCAGCAGGAACCTACGAGCAGTACTTC.

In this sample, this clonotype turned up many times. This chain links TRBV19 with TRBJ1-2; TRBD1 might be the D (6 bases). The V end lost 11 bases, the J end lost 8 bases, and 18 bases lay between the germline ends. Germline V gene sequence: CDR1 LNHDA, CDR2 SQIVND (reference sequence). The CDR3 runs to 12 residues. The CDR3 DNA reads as TGTGCCGGCCAAAGAGTAGGGGGAGGCTACACCTTC. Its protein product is CAGQRVGGGYTF.

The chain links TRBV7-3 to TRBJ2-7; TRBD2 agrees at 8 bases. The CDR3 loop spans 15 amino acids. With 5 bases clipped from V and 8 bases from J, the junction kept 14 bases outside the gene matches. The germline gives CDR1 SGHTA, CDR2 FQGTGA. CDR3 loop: CASSPSRAGVDQQYF. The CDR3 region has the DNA TGTGCCAGCAGCCCGTCTCGAGCGGGAGTCGACCAGCAGTACTTC.

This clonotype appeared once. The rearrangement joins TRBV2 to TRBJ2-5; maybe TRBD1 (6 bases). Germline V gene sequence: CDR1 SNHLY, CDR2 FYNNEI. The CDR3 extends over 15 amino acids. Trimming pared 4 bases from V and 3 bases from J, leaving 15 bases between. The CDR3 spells CASSAGAVEKETQYF. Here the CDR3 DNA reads TGTGCCAGCAGTGCAGGGGCAGTGGAAAAAGAGACCCAGTACTTC.

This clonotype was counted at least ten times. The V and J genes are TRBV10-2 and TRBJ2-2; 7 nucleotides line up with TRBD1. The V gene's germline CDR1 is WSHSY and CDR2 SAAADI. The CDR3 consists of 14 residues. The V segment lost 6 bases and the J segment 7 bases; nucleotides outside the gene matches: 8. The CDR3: CASSGQEANGELFF. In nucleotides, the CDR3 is TGCGCCAGCAGCGGACAGGAGGCCAACGGGGAGCTGTTTTTT.